Sequencing of this T cell receptor beta chain was carried out in a study of T cell changes during pregnancy in multiple sclerosis. Data came from immunoSEQ multiplex PCR; TCRdb stores just in-frame clones and leaves some out. The data contain tens of thousands of clones, roughly nine tenths of them singletons. The trim removed 1 base at V and 2 bases at J, leaving 8 bases unmatched. The CDR3 is 17 residues long. In germline, CDR1 is SGHAT, CDR2 FQNNGV. The material sequenced was PBMCs, taken in the first trimester of pregnancy. The gene calls are TRBV11-2 and TRBJ1-3, with 7 bases lining up with TRBD1. The TCR sequence derives from a female donor in good health, serving as a control in a pregnancy study. Some clones in this sample may be carry-over from other donors' samples. The CDR3 protein is CASSLGPTGSTGNTIYF. The CDR3 DNA reads as TGTGCCAGCAGCTTAGGGCCGACAGGGAGCACTGGAAACACCATATATTTT.